Shown below are 15 T cell receptor beta chains from a single sample sequenced in a study of regulatory T cells in long-lasting Graves disease (TCRdb year 2021). To prepare the library, multiplex PCR was applied. Data came from an Illumina HiSeq 4000. iRepertoire HTBI primers and Arm-PCR amplification of CDR3 regions were used to construct TCR beta libraries. Using fastp trimming at Q25 and MiXCR clonotype assembly, TCRdb reanalyzed the public sequencing data and kept in-frame beta chains. Under each unique CDR3 protein, matching rows form one entry showing the most common genes and DNA. The sample profile shows roughly 450,000 distinct CDR3 sequences; 23% of them were found once. The ten biggest clones cover about a quarter of the sample. This specimen's time point label, per the study, means: persistent/refractory GD, antithyroid drugs over 5 years with positive TRAb. For both TCR sequencing and RNA sequencing, RNA was extracted from PBMCs in TRIzol.

The starting material was peripheral blood mononuclear cells (PBMCs), obtained when the disease was refractory, from a patient treated with antithyroid drugs. All receptors come from a female donor with Graves disease.

This clonotype was detected a few times. The chain joins TRBV6-5 to TRBJ2-6, with 7 bases fitting TRBD1. Trimming at V came to 3 bases and at J to 3 bases, leaving 8 bases not matched to a gene. The germline CDR1 and CDR2 sequences are MNHEY and SVGAGI. CDR3 length: 17 residues. The CDR3 sequence: CASSYSKGASGANVLTF. CDR3 DNA sequence: TGTGCCAGCAGTTATTCTAAGGGGGCTAGTGGGGCCAACGTCCTGACTTTC.

This rearrangement joins TRBV18 to TRBJ2-6, with D uncertain. Trimming pared 2 bases from V and 1 base from J, leaving 6 bases between. Germline values: CDR1 KGHSH, CDR2 LQKENI. This CDR3 comprises 15 residues. The CDR3, as DNA: TGTGCCAGCTCACCAGTTTTTTCTGGGGCCAACGTCCTGACTTTC. Protein product: CASSPVFSGANVLTF.

Concerning this clonotype: Being one base from a much bigger clone, this may be a read error. The rearrangement links TRBV27 to TRBJ1-2, with TRBD1 as a possible D gene (5 bases). The germline V gene encodes CDR1 MNHEY and CDR2 SMNVEV (reference sequence). The CDR3 totals 12 residues. The CDR3 loop is CAGSLSGTGETF. CDR3 coding DNA: TGTGCCGGCAGTTTATCGGGAACAGGCGAAACCTTC.

V and J are TRBV25-1 and TRBJ1-5; 7 bases map to TRBD1. J was trimmed by 7 bases and V by 8 bases; bases with no gene match: 5. Germline loops: CDR1 MGHDK, CDR2 SYGVNS. The CDR3 has 12 amino acids. The CDR3 reads CASAKGGQPQHF. Written as DNA, the CDR3 is TGTGCCAGCGCCAAAGGGGGCCAGCCCCAGCATTTT.

A note on this clonotype: Given a much more abundant clone one base away, this may be a read error. V usage is TRBV10-3 and J usage is TRBJ2-7; TRBD1 is a possible D gene (7 bases). CDR3 length: 14 amino acids. V was shortened by 6 bases and J by 3 bases, with 15 bases between the two germline ends. The germline V gene has CDR1 ENHRY and CDR2 SYGVKD. This CDR3 is CAISPDRRDYEQYF. The CDR3 DNA sequence: TGTGCCATCAGCCCGGACAGGAGGGACTACGAGCAGTACTTC.

The chain combines TRBV4-1 with TRBJ1-2; D is undetermined. The length of the CDR3 is 16 residues. Trimming removed 2 bases at V and 0 bases at J, with 13 bases between. CDR1 and CDR2 from the germline V gene are MGHRA and YSYEKL. The CDR3 DNA reads as TGCGCCAGCAGCCAACGTAGCAGACCAGCTAACTATGGCTACACCTTC. Encoded protein: CASSQRSRPANYGYTF.

J is TRBJ1-5 and V is TRBV19, with D maybe TRBD1 (6 bases). The germline V and J ends were trimmed by 5 bases and 6 bases, with 23 bases remaining between them. The CDR3 covers 17 residues. Germline V gene sequence: CDR1 LNHDA, CDR2 SQIVND (reference sequence). CDR3 coding DNA: TGTGCCAGTAGTCAGCTCGCGGCAGGGGAGGGTGGTCAGCCCCAGCATTTT. Translating gives CASSQLAAGEGGQPQHF.

In this sample, this clonotype turned up many times. J is TRBJ2-5 and V is TRBV7-2, with 8 bases aligning to TRBD2. From germline, CDR1 is SGHTA and CDR2 FQGNSA. The CDR3 covers 16 residues. The ends lost 1 base at V and 4 bases at J; junction bases unmatched: 8. The CDR3 sequence is CASSLVLGLGSETQYF. CDR3 bases: TGTGCCAGCAGCTTAGTGTTGGGACTAGGGTCAGAGACCCAGTACTTC.

This clonotype was counted ten times or more. V is TRBV7-2 and J is TRBJ1-2, with 8 bases matching TRBD1. The CDR3 has 14 amino acids. V shed 1 base, J shed 8 bases, and the junction held 6 bases outside the gene matches. Germline loops: CDR1 SGHTA, CDR2 FQGNSA. The CDR3 DNA sequence: TGTGCCAGCAGCTTAGGGACAGGGTTTTTCGGCTACACCTTC. Residues: CASSLGTGFFGYTF.

The chain is built from TRBV28 and TRBJ2-3; no firm D call. In germline, CDR1 is MDHEN, CDR2 SYDVKM. The CDR3 consists of 18 residues. V was clipped by 2 bases and J by 3 bases, with 21 bases between them. The CDR3 nucleotides read TGTGCCAGCAGTTTAAGGTCCAGACTTCGGGCTAGAACAGATACGCAGTATTTT. Amino acid sequence: CASSLRSRLRARTDTQYF.

This clonotype was recorded at least ten times. The V and J genes are TRBV28 and TRBJ2-7; TRBD1 or TRBD2 may be the D gene (5 bases each). The CDR3 is 17 amino acids. V lost 0 bases and J 1 base, leaving 16 bases between the germline ends. Germline V gives CDR1 MDHEN, CDR2 SYDVKM. CDR3 coding DNA: TGTGCCAGCAGTTTATGGGGCGCCGGGGCCGCTTCCTACGAGCAGTACTTC. Translation gives CASSLWGAGAASYEQYF. Full variable domain (rest looked up from reference TRBV28 and TRBJ2-7): DVKVTQSSRYLVKRTGEKVFLECVQDMDHENMFWYRQDPGLGLRLIYFSYDVKMKEKGDIPEGYSVSREKKERFSLILESASTNQTSMYLCASSLWGAGAASYEQYFGPGTRLTVT.

CDR3 nucleotide sequence: TGTGCCAGCAGCTTGGGGACAGTCGACACTGAAGCTTTCTTT. It encodes CASSLGTVDTEAFF. The J gene is TRBJ1-1, the V gene TRBV7-9, with 7 bases lining up with TRBD1. V lost 3 bases and J lost 3; bases outside the gene matches: 4. The CDR3 sequence is 14 residues long. CDR1 and CDR2 from the germline V gene are SEHNR and FQNEAQ (reference sequence).

This rearrangement joins TRBV20-1 to TRBJ1-5; 8 bases agree with TRBD1. Germline CDR1 is DFQATT and CDR2 is SNEGSKA (reference sequence). CDR3 size: 15 residues. The V and J ends lost 2 bases and 6 bases, in that order; junction bases with no gene match: 9. This chain's CDR3 is CSARPDREWTQPQHF. CDR3 nucleotide sequence: TGCAGTGCTAGACCGGACAGGGAATGGACTCAGCCCCAGCATTTT.

This clonotype was recorded at least ten times. V gene TRBV6-2 or TRBV6-3 combines with J gene TRBJ2-7, with D possibly matching TRBD2 (6 bases). Germline CDR1 MNHEY, CDR2 SVGEGT. The V end was cut by 0 bases, the J end by 2 bases, with 17 bases between. This CDR3 has 17 residues. The CDR3 region has the DNA TGTGCCAGCAGTTACTCGAAGCAATTCGGGAGCGCCTACGAGCAGTACTTC. This gives the protein CASSYSKQFGSAYEQYF.

This chain joins TRBV5-1 and TRBJ2-7, with D unresolved. CDR3 length: 14 amino acids. Germline lookup yields CDR1 SGHRS and CDR2 YFSETQ. V lost 0 bases to trimming and J lost 3 bases, with 10 bases between them. Here the CDR3 DNA reads TGCGCCAGCAGCTTGGCCCAGCCCCTCTACGAGCAGTACTTC. This translates into CASSLAQPLYEQYF.